The 22 T cell receptor beta chains presented below share a single source sample, sequenced in a study of blood T cell repertoires in COVID-19. The repertoire was sequenced with immunoSEQ multiplex PCR; TCRdb's copy has only in-frame clones and lacks some. The sample has around 200,000 clones, roughly 85% seen once. The sample taken for sequencing was peripheral blood. Receptors were obtained from a woman between 35 and 50 years old with active or convalescent COVID-19.

The chain combines TRBV18 with TRBJ1-5; D gene ambiguous. Looked up from germline, CDR1 is KGHSH and CDR2 is LQKENI. CDR3 length: 15 residues. V was cut by 2 bases and J by 0 bases, with 8 bases left in between. CDR3 sequence (DNA): TGTGCCAGCTCACCAGCGGGGTATAGCAATCAGCCCCAGCATTTT. It codes for CASSPAGYSNQPQHF. Variable domain in full (rest from reference TRBV18 and TRBJ1-5): NAGVMQNPRHLVRRRGQEARLRCSPMKGHSHVYWYRQLPEEGLKFMVYLQKENIIDESGMPKERFSAEFPKEGPSILRIQQVVRGDSAAYFCASSPAGYSNQPQHFGDGTRLSIL.

The chain has TRBV4-1 and TRBJ2-1; TRBD2 matches at 13 bases. Germline V gene sequence: CDR1 MGHRA, CDR2 YSYEKL. The CDR3 extends over 15 amino acids. V was pared by 4 bases and J by 10 bases, with 7 bases of the junction left unmatched. CDR3 bases: TGCGCCAGCAGCCCGACTAGCGGGGGGCCGGGAGAGCAGTTCTTC. It specifies CASSPTSGGPGEQFF.

This chain links TRBV29-1 with TRBJ2-4; a possible D gene is TRBD2 (6 bases). CDR3 size: 14 residues. V lost 4 bases, J lost 5 bases, and 15 bases lay in between. Germline-derived CDR1 and CDR2 are SQVTM and ANQGSEA. The CDR3 DNA follows: TGCAGCGTTGGGGCCAGCGGGCGCGAAAACATTCAGTACTTC. This codes for CSVGASGRENIQYF.

CDR3 nucleotides: TGTGCCAGTACCATTGGCGGGGAATTTGAAGCTTTCTTT. It codes for CASTIGGEFEAFF. The chain combines TRBV19 with TRBJ1-1; no definite D call. The germline V and J ends were trimmed by 7 bases and 7 bases, with 16 bases remaining between them. This CDR3 comprises 13 residues. From germline, CDR1 is LNHDA and CDR2 SQIVND (reference sequence).

CDR3 in DNA: TGTGCCAGCTCCACGGAGACGCAGTATTTT. This encodes CASSTETQYF. This chain uses TRBV7-3 with TRBJ2-3; D is uncertain. Deletions cut 8 bases from V and 9 bases from J, with 9 bases between. Germline V gene data show CDR1 as SGHTA and CDR2 as FQGTGA. The CDR3 runs to 10 residues.

This clone has only a few counts. The gene calls are TRBV11-3 and TRBJ1-2; D ambiguous. The germline CDR1 and CDR2 sequences are SGHNT and YENEEA. Trimming removed 4 bases at V and 8 bases at J, with 11 bases between. This CDR3 region has 12 residues. The CDR3 DNA reads as TGTGCCAGCAGCTCCCGTGTTGAGGGCTACACCTTC. Translated: CASSSRVEGYTF.

V gene TRBV18 combines with J gene TRBJ2-2, with D maybe TRBD1 (5 bases). Trimming removed 3 bases from V and 2 bases from J, with 16 bases in between. Germline loops: CDR1 KGHSH, CDR2 LQKENI. The CDR3 length is 17 residues. The CDR3 is CASSPLDSLGNTGELFF. The CDR3 coding sequence is TGTGCCAGCTCACCTCTCGACAGCCTAGGTAACACCGGGGAGCTGTTTTTT.

The V gene is TRBV27, the J gene TRBJ1-2; D is uncertain. Germline assignment: CDR1 MNHEY and CDR2 SMNVEV (reference sequence). The CDR3 has 13 amino acids. Deletions cut 3 bases from V and 0 bases from J, with 5 bases between. The CDR3 loop is CASSFGSNYGYTF. DNA for the CDR3: TGTGCCAGCAGTTTCGGTTCTAACTATGGCTACACCTTC.

J is TRBJ1-5 and V is TRBV30; 7 nucleotides match TRBD1. Germline-derived CDR1 and CDR2 are GTSNPN and SVGIG (reference sequence). The V and J ends lost 3 bases and 7 bases, in that order; junction bases with no gene match: 9. The CDR3 has 14 amino acids. The CDR3 is CAWRDGGRGQPQHF. The CDR3 coding sequence is TGTGCCTGGAGGGACGGTGGCAGGGGGCAGCCCCAGCATTTT.

The chain links TRBV11-3 to TRBJ1-1; 8 bases are shared with TRBD1. The V gene end was trimmed by 2 bases and the J gene end by 1 base; junction bases not matched to a gene: 9. This CDR3 has 17 residues. The V gene's germline CDR1 is SGHNT and CDR2 YENEEA. CDR3 amino acids: CASSLSLPGQGNTEAFF. CDR3 DNA sequence: TGTGCCAGCAGCTTAAGCCTACCAGGACAGGGGAACACTGAAGCTTTCTTT.

The gene calls are TRBV5-5 and TRBJ2-3; D remains unclear. Germline V gene sequence: CDR1 SGHKS, CDR2 YYEKEE (reference sequence). The CDR3 totals 12 residues. Trimming removed 2 bases at V and 9 bases at J, with 10 bases between. The CDR3 nucleotides are TGTGCCAGCAGCTTTGTTCGTTCGACGCAGTATTTT. It translates to CASSFVRSTQYF.

The gene calls are TRBV30 and TRBJ2-1, with D hard to call. The CDR3 totals 13 residues. Germline CDR1 is GTSNPN and CDR2 is SVGIG (reference sequence). The germline V and J ends were trimmed by 7 bases and 1 base, with 11 bases remaining between them. CDR3 protein: CASAQNSYNEQFF. In DNA, the CDR3 is TGTGCCTCCGCCCAGAATTCCTACAATGAGCAGTTCTTC.

V is TRBV2 and J is TRBJ2-5; 7 nucleotides align to TRBD1. With V trimmed by 4 bases and J by 5 bases, 4 bases remained unmatched. The CDR3 runs 13 residues. Germline V gene sequence: CDR1 SNHLY, CDR2 FYNNEI. The CDR3 is CASSGQGGETQYF. The CDR3 DNA reads as TGTGCCAGCAGTGGACAGGGCGGGGAGACCCAGTACTTC.

The chain is built from TRBV30 and TRBJ2-5, with 7 bases identical to TRBD2. Germline V gene data show CDR1 as GTSNPN and CDR2 as SVGIG (reference sequence). CDR3 length: 14 amino acids. Trimming removed 1 base from V and 1 base from J; junction bases left unmatched: 3. In DNA form, the CDR3 reads TGTGCCTGGAGTGGTACGGGGGGCCAAGAGACCCAGTACTTC. It encodes CAWSGTGGQETQYF.

The CDR3 protein is CASSLSAGTPSTDTQYF. The CDR3 DNA follows: TGTGCCAGCAGTTTATCGGCCGGGACACCTAGCACAGATACGCAGTATTTT. The rearrangement uses TRBV27 and TRBJ2-3, with D perhaps TRBD1 (6 bases). The V and J ends lost 0 bases and 0 bases respectively, with 13 bases between them. The CDR3 extends over 17 amino acids. Germline CDR1 reads MNHEY; CDR2 reads SMNVEV (reference sequence).

The rearrangement uses TRBV2 and TRBJ2-7, with D possibly matching TRBD1 (5 bases). This CDR3 spans 15 amino acids. Trimming pared 3 bases from V and 3 bases from J, leaving 15 bases between. CDR1 is SNHLY, CDR2 FYNNEI, per germline. The chain's CDR3 is CASSDSRVWGYEQYF. DNA for the CDR3: TGTGCCAGCAGTGACTCCAGGGTATGGGGCTACGAGCAGTACTTC.

V gene TRBV11-3 combines with J gene TRBJ1-5; tentative D call: TRBD1 (5 bases). The CDR3 is 14 amino acids. V was cut by 4 bases and J by 6 bases, with 13 bases left in between. Germline loops: CDR1 SGHNT, CDR2 YENEEA. The CDR3 spells CASSSGRGGQPQHF. CDR3 in DNA: TGTGCCAGCAGCTCTGGGAGGGGCGGTCAGCCCCAGCATTTT.

Only a few counts were recorded for this clone. The rearrangement links TRBV24-1 to TRBJ2-1; TRBD2 aligns across 8 bases. The CDR3 consists of 14 residues. Germline-derived CDR1 and CDR2 are KGHDR and SFDVKD. Trimming cost V 9 bases and J 3 bases; bases outside gene matches: 6. The CDR3 sequence: CATGMSGSYNEQFF. CDR3 DNA: TGTGCCACCGGGATGAGCGGGAGCTACAATGAGCAGTTCTTC.

The chain combines TRBV7-9 with TRBJ2-3; TRBD1 agrees at 8 bases. CDR1 is SEHNR and CDR2 is FQNEAQ in the germline V gene (reference sequence). Trimming took 1 base from V and 1 from J; bases not matched to a gene: 4. There are 16 residues in the CDR3. For the CDR3, the DNA is TGTGCCAGCAGCTTAGTGGCAGGGGGCCGCACAGATACGCAGTATTTT. Amino acid sequence: CASSLVAGGRTDTQYF.

The chain is built from TRBV5-1 and TRBJ1-2; 8 positions agree with TRBD1. V lost 4 bases to trimming and J lost 3 bases; unmatched junction nucleotides: 8. Germline V CDR1 and CDR2: SGHRS, YFSETQ. CDR3 size: 15 residues. CDR3 in amino acids: CASSPGTGGDYGYTF. The CDR3 DNA follows: TGCGCCAGCAGCCCCGGGACAGGAGGTGACTATGGCTACACCTTC.

This clone was picked up one time. V and J are TRBV2 and TRBJ1-5; D is ambiguous. V lost 5 bases, J lost 2 bases, and 10 bases lay in between. The CDR3 is 14 residues long. CDR1 SNHLY and CDR2 FYNNEI come from the germline V gene. CDR3 residues: CASSQSGGNQPQHF. In DNA form, the CDR3 reads TGTGCCAGCAGTCAGTCCGGGGGCAATCAGCCCCAGCATTTT.

This rearrangement joins TRBV27 to TRBJ1-6; unclear D gene. Germline V CDR1 and CDR2: MNHEY, SMNVEV (reference sequence). With 4 bases removed from V and 6 bases from J, the gap between germline ends came to 7 bases. This CDR3 is 13 amino acids long. The CDR3 sequence is CASSWSFNSPLHF. The CDR3 DNA reads as TGTGCCAGCAGTTGGAGTTTTAATTCACCCCTCCACTTT.